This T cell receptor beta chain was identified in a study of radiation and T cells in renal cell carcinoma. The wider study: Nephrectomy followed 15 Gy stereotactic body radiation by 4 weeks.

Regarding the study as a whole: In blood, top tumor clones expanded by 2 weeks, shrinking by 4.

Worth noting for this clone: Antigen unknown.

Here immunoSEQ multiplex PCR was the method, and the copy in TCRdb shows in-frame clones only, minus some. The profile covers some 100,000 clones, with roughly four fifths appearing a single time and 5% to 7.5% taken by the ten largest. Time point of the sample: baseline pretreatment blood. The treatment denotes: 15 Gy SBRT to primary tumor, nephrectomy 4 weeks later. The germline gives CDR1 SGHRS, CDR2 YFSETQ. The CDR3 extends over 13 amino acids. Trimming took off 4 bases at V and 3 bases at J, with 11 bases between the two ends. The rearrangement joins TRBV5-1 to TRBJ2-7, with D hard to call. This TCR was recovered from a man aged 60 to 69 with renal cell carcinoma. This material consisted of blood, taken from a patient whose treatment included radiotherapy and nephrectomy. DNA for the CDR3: TGCGCCAGCAGCGAGGAGTTGGGCTACGAGCAGTACTTC. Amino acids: CASSEELGYEQYF.